Each of the 19 T cell receptor beta chains below was sequenced from the same sample in a study of blood T cell repertoires in COVID-19. The method was immunoSEQ multiplex PCR; TCRdb's version includes in-frame clones alone and lacks a portion of them. The table has approximately 250,000 clones, 88% seen once; the top ten hold around 1.2%. Sequenced: PBMCs or T cells enriched from blood (not recorded which). The receptors were sampled from a woman aged 35 to 49 with acute COVID-19.

This chain uses TRBV7-8 with TRBJ1-5; 7 nucleotides agree with TRBD1. The CDR3 spans 18 residues. Looked up from germline, CDR1 is SGHVS and CDR2 is FQNEAQ. V gave up 0 bases and J gave up 3 bases; unmatched junction bases: 11. The CDR3 DNA follows: TGTGCCAGCAGCTTAGCCCTCTCCGGGACAGTTTACAATCAGCCCCAGCATTTT. This codes for CASSLALSGTVYNQPQHF. Filled out from reference TRBV7-8 and TRBJ1-5, the complete variable domain reads GAGVSQSPRYKVAKRGQDVALRCDPISGHVSLFWYQQALGQGPEFLTYFQNEAQLDKSGLPSDRFFAERPEGSVSTLKIQRTQQEDSAVYLCASSLALSGTVYNQPQHFGDGTRLSIL.

The V call is TRBV4-3, the J call TRBJ1-4, with a possible D match to TRBD1 (6 bases). Germline CDR1 is LGHNA and CDR2 is YSLEER. The CDR3 consists of 18 residues. V was cut by 0 bases and J by 0 bases, with 14 bases left in between. The DNA for the CDR3 is TGCGCCAGCAGCCAAGAAACAGGGTCTTATGCAACTAATGAAAAACTGTTTTTT. This gives the protein CASSQETGSYATNEKLFF.

The chain is built from TRBV5-1 and TRBJ2-2; 11 bases match TRBD2. Germline-derived CDR1 and CDR2 are SGHRS and YFSETQ. CDR3 length: 16 amino acids. With 0 bases clipped from V and 8 bases from J, the junction kept 6 bases outside the gene matches. In DNA, the CDR3 is TGCGCCAGCAGCTTGGTACTAGCGGGAGTAGGAGGGGAGCTGTTTTTT. It translates to CASSLVLAGVGGELFF.

This sequence joins TRBV5-6 and TRBJ1-4; weak D call: TRBD1 (6 bases). Germline values: CDR1 SGHDT, CDR2 YYEEEE. The ends were cut back, 3 bases at V and 5 bases at J, with 20 bases in the middle. CDR3 length: 17 amino acids. The CDR3 region is CASSSETLGTSNEKLFF. The CDR3 region has the DNA TGTGCCAGCAGCTCGGAAACCCTCGGGACAAGCAATGAAAAACTGTTTTTT.

V is TRBV11-2 and J is TRBJ2-5; 8 bases agree with TRBD1. Germline trimming cut 1 base from V and 4 bases from J; bases unmatched to any gene: 5. This CDR3 has 15 amino acids. Germline V gene lookup returns CDR1 SGHAT and CDR2 FQNNGV. This chain's CDR3 is CASSLVPRGRETQYF. CDR3 coding DNA: TGTGCCAGCAGCTTAGTACCCAGGGGGCGAGAGACCCAGTACTTC.

This chain uses TRBV18 with TRBJ2-1; 10 nucleotides line up with TRBD2. Germline values: CDR1 KGHSH, CDR2 LQKENI. The V gene end was trimmed by 3 bases and the J gene end by 9 bases; junction bases not matched to a gene: 8. This CDR3 contains 15 residues. For the CDR3, the DNA is TGTGCCAGCTCACCGAGCGGGAGGGGGTTATTTGAGCAGTTCTTC. Encoded protein: CASSPSGRGLFEQFF.

The chain couples TRBV5-1 to TRBJ1-1; 9 bases fit TRBD1. The CDR3 loop spans 14 amino acids. V trimming: 4 bases; J trimming: 5 bases; junction bases outside the gene matches: 6. CDR1 and CDR2 from the germline V gene are SGHRS and YFSETQ. For the CDR3, the DNA is TGCGCCAGCAGCACCGACAGGGGGAAGACTGAAGCTTTCTTT. Translation: CASSTDRGKTEAFF.

The chain uses TRBV7-3 and TRBJ1-2; 8 nucleotides align to TRBD1. This CDR3 has 14 amino acids. In germline, CDR1 is SGHTA, CDR2 FQGTGA. V lost 0 bases, J lost 7 bases, and 4 bases stayed unmatched. For the CDR3, the DNA is TGTGCCAGCAGCTTAACGGGGCAGGGGGCTGGCTACACCTTC. Translated: CASSLTGQGAGYTF.

The chain joins TRBV10-3 to TRBJ2-7; 8 bases are shared with TRBD1. Unmatched junction bases numbered 9, after V lost 4 bases and J lost 7 bases. In germline, CDR1 is ENHRY, CDR2 SYGVKD. This CDR3 has 14 amino acids. CDR3 amino acids: CAISGGQASGEQYF. DNA for the CDR3: TGTGCCATCAGTGGGGGACAGGCATCGGGTGAGCAGTACTTC.

In this sample, this clone turned up many times. This sequence joins TRBV11-2 and TRBJ2-7; D possibly corresponds to TRBD1 (5 bases). The CDR3 loop spans 15 amino acids. Trimming removed 0 bases from V and 0 bases from J, with 9 bases in between. In germline, CDR1 is SGHAT, CDR2 FQNNGV. The chain's CDR3 is CASSLDRQYSYEQYF. CDR3 in DNA: TGTGCCAGCAGCTTAGACCGACAGTACTCCTACGAGCAGTACTTC.

The chain uses TRBV5-1 and TRBJ2-1, with 10 bases fitting TRBD2. The CDR3 runs 18 residues. Germline loops: CDR1 SGHRS, CDR2 YFSETQ. V was clipped by 0 bases and J by 8 bases; unmatched bases: 14. The CDR3 coding sequence is TGCGCCAGCAGCTTGGGGCACACGGGACTAGCGACGACGGATGAGCAGTTCTTC. Its protein product is CASSLGHTGLATTDEQFF.

The chain couples TRBV5-1 to TRBJ2-7; D is uncertain. The CDR3 covers 13 residues. The germline gives CDR1 SGHRS, CDR2 YFSETQ. V gave up 0 bases and J gave up 2 bases, with 6 bases separating them. CDR3 amino acids: CASSLADTYEQYF. CDR3 DNA: TGCGCCAGCAGCTTGGCAGATACCTACGAGCAGTACTTC.

This clone came up a few times. V gene TRBV19 combines with J gene TRBJ1-1, with TRBD1 matching over 8 bases. CDR1 is LNHDA, CDR2 SQIVND, per germline (reference sequence). The V and J ends lost 4 bases and 4 bases, in that order; junction bases with no gene match: 5. This CDR3 contains 14 residues. CDR3 sequence: CASSRPGQGTEAFF. The CDR3 nucleotides are TGTGCCAGTAGTAGGCCAGGACAGGGCACTGAAGCTTTCTTT.

The V and J genes are TRBV7-2 and TRBJ2-5; TRBD2 matches at 13 bases. CDR1 SGHTA and CDR2 FQGNSA come from the germline V gene. CDR3 length: 19 amino acids. V was pared by 4 bases and J by 0 bases, with 11 bases of the junction left unmatched. The chain's CDR3 is CASSSVLAGGPIYQETQYF. The CDR3 nucleotides are TGTGCCAGCAGCTCGGTACTAGCGGGAGGGCCCATATACCAAGAGACCCAGTACTTC.

V is TRBV14 and J is TRBJ2-5, with 7 nucleotides matching TRBD2. The germline V gene encodes CDR1 SGHDN and CDR2 FVKESK. The V gene end was trimmed by 4 bases and the J gene end by 7 bases; junction bases not matched to a gene: 6. The length of the CDR3 is 13 residues. In DNA form, the CDR3 reads TGTGCCAGCAGCCGATCAGGCGGGGGGACCCAGTACTTC. It yields the protein CASSRSGGGTQYF.

The V gene is TRBV28, the J gene TRBJ1-1; tentative D call: TRBD1 (5 bases). CDR3 length: 14 amino acids. Germline CDR1 and CDR2: MDHEN and SYDVKM. V lost 6 bases and J 1 base, leaving 12 bases between the germline ends. DNA for the CDR3: TGTGCCAGCAGCCCATGGGGCAGGAACACTGAAGCTTTCTTT. Protein: CASSPWGRNTEAFF.

This clone has only a few counts. The rearrangement joins TRBV4-2 to TRBJ1-4; D unresolved. V lost 0 bases, J lost 4 bases, and 9 bases lay in between. CDR1 and CDR2 (germline): LGHNA, YNFKEQ. CDR3 length: 15 amino acids. The CDR3 nucleotides are TGTGCCAGCAGCCAAGATCTACTTGATAATGAAAAACTGTTTTTT. Protein: CASSQDLLDNEKLFF.

This clone was detected only a few times. The chain joins TRBV28 to TRBJ1-5, with no clear D. Trimming removed 9 bases from V and 3 bases from J, with 9 bases in between. The germline V gene has CDR1 MDHEN and CDR2 SYDVKM. The length of the CDR3 is 12 residues. The CDR3 protein is CASSLLNQPQHF. Written as DNA, the CDR3 is TGTGCCAGTTCACTACTCAATCAGCCCCAGCATTTT.

The count of this clone is one. This chain joins TRBV4-2 and TRBJ1-4; 9 bases line up with TRBD1. This CDR3 is built from 17 residues. Germline CDR1 reads LGHNA; CDR2 reads YNFKEQ. After removal of 3 bases from V and 9 bases from J, the junction contained 14 bases not matched to a gene. The CDR3 sequence is CASSQTNSRDRDKKLFF. The CDR3 DNA reads as TGTGCCAGCAGCCAGACTAACAGCCGGGACAGGGATAAAAAACTGTTTTTT.